The 25 T cell receptor beta chains reported below all come from one sample, sequenced in a study of blood T cell repertoires in COVID-19. The assay was immunoSEQ multiplex PCR, and TCRdb's table has in-frame clones only and misses some. The table shows some 48,000 clones, with 80% to 90% occurring only once. Sequenced material: peripheral blood. The receptors derive from a human donor in a cohort sampled during active COVID-19.

The sample holds one count of this clone. V is TRBV7-9 and J is TRBJ1-1; D unclear. The germline V gene has CDR1 SEHNR and CDR2 FQNEAQ (reference sequence). V was clipped by 7 bases and J by 1 base, with 10 bases between them. The CDR3 runs 13 residues. CDR3 loop: CASTPYTNTEAFF. DNA for the CDR3: TGTGCCAGCACCCCCTATACGAACACTGAAGCTTTCTTT.

The rearrangement uses TRBV9 and TRBJ1-4; the D is unclear. The CDR3 runs to 13 residues. V was cut by 0 bases and J by 5 bases, with 5 bases left in between. CDR1 is SGDLS and CDR2 is YYNGEE in the germline V gene. The CDR3 DNA follows: TGTGCCAGCAGCGTAGGGGAGAATGAAAAACTGTTTTTT. Its translation is CASSVGENEKLFF.

This rearrangement joins TRBV27 to TRBJ2-5; no definite D call. The V gene's germline CDR1 is MNHEY and CDR2 SMNVEV (reference sequence). V gave up 0 bases and J gave up 5 bases, with 7 bases separating them. CDR3 size: 13 residues. This CDR3 is CASSLSLVETQYF. The CDR3 nucleotides are TGTGCCAGCAGTTTATCTTTAGTGGAGACCCAGTACTTC.

The chain links TRBV6-5 to TRBJ1-1, with D hard to call. This CDR3 contains 11 residues. Germline lookup yields CDR1 MNHEY and CDR2 SVGAGI. Trimming removed 7 bases at V and 1 base at J, with 4 bases between. CDR3 coding DNA: TGTGCCAGCATTCGGAACACTGAAGCTTTCTTT. It translates to CASIRNTEAFF.

The V gene is TRBV6-1, the J gene TRBJ1-4; 11 bases are shared with TRBD1. J gave up 0 bases and V 3 bases, and 6 bases lay outside the gene matches. The germline V gene has CDR1 MNHNS and CDR2 SASEGT. This CDR3 contains 18 residues. The CDR3 loop is CASSEADRGRATNEKLFF. The CDR3 coding sequence is TGTGCCAGCAGTGAGGCGGACAGGGGGCGTGCAACTAATGAAAAACTGTTTTTT.

The rearrangement joins TRBV2 to TRBJ2-4; a weak D match, TRBD1 (7 bases). The CDR3 has 12 amino acids. Trimming left V 3 bases short and J 9 bases short, with 9 bases between. CDR1 and CDR2 from the germline V gene are SNHLY and FYNNEI. The DNA of the CDR3 is TGTGCCAGCAGTGAGCAGGGGGGCATTCAGTACTTC. This encodes CASSEQGGIQYF.

This clone was seen only a few times. V gene TRBV19 combines with J gene TRBJ1-1; D may be TRBD1 (6 bases). In germline, CDR1 is LNHDA, CDR2 SQIVND (reference sequence). This CDR3 region has 14 residues. Trimming pared 4 bases from V and 0 bases from J, leaving 9 bases between. For the CDR3, the DNA is TGTGCCAGTAGTACGCAGGGGATGAACACTGAAGCTTTCTTT. Translated: CASSTQGMNTEAFF.

This clone has only a few counts. The rearrangement joins TRBV19 to TRBJ2-7, with 7 bases that match TRBD1. The germline CDR1 and CDR2 sequences are LNHDA and SQIVND (reference sequence). V shed 5 bases and J 3 bases; nucleotides not matched to a gene: 4. There are 13 residues in the CDR3. The chain's CDR3 is CASSRWTGYEQYV. The CDR3 coding sequence is TGTGCCAGTAGTCGGTGGACAGGCTACGAGCAGTACGTC.

The chain combines TRBV24-1 with TRBJ2-1; D not resolved. CDR1 KGHDR and CDR2 SFDVKD come from the germline V gene. This CDR3 has 18 amino acids. Trimming cost V 6 bases and J 0 bases, with 20 bases left between them. The CDR3 region is CATSHSTNRFSSYNEQFF. The CDR3 DNA reads as TGTGCCACCAGTCACTCCACGAATCGATTTAGCTCCTACAATGAGCAGTTCTTC.

This clone is labeled as large. The rearrangement links TRBV5-4 to TRBJ2-7, with 10 bases that match TRBD2. In germline, CDR1 is SGHNT, CDR2 YYREEE (reference sequence). V was clipped by 2 bases and J by 2 bases; unmatched bases: 1. The CDR3 runs 14 residues. In DNA form, the CDR3 reads TGTGCCAGCAGCTTCGGACTAGCGGCCTACGAGCAGTACTTC. Its translation is CASSFGLAAYEQYF.

The genes are TRBV6-5 and TRBJ1-1; 7 bases line up with TRBD1. The ends lost 6 bases at V and 5 bases at J; junction bases unmatched: 12. Germline V lookup: CDR1 MNHEY, CDR2 SVGAGI. This CDR3 has 15 residues. The CDR3 loop is CASSRRQGGLTEAFF. The CDR3 DNA is TGTGCCAGCAGCCGTCGACAGGGTGGGCTTACTGAAGCTTTCTTT.

The chain has TRBV4-2 and TRBJ1-5; D call uncertain. This CDR3 is built from 16 residues. The germline gives CDR1 LGHNA, CDR2 YNFKEQ. V gave up 0 bases and J gave up 1 base, with 10 bases separating them. The CDR3 spells CASSQDPGGSNQPQHF. CDR3 DNA: TGTGCCAGCAGCCAAGATCCGGGAGGAAGCAATCAGCCCCAGCATTTT.

CDR3 DNA: TGTGCCAGCAGCTGGACTAGCGGGGAGACCCAGTACTTC. Translated: CASSWTSGETQYF. This chain uses TRBV7-3 with TRBJ2-5; 11 bases align to TRBD2. The CDR3 sequence is 13 residues long. Germline V gene data show CDR1 as SGHTA and CDR2 as FQGTGA. Germline trimming cut 4 bases from V and 5 bases from J; bases unmatched to any gene: 0.

The genes are TRBV5-1 and TRBJ1-2; 8 nucleotides match TRBD1. In germline, CDR1 is SGHRS, CDR2 YFSETQ. This CDR3 region has 17 residues. V lost 1 base, J lost 3 bases, and 11 bases stayed unmatched. This CDR3 is CASSLSPGGDQDYGYTF. DNA of the CDR3: TGCGCCAGCAGCTTGAGTCCAGGGGGCGATCAGGACTATGGCTACACCTTC.

The chain uses TRBV5-1 and TRBJ1-5, with a possible D match to TRBD1 (5 bases). Germline CDR1 is SGHRS and CDR2 is YFSETQ. The V end was cut by 4 bases, the J end by 6 bases, with 11 bases between. The CDR3 is 13 amino acids. The CDR3 region is CASSPDNSQPQHF. The CDR3 DNA sequence: TGCGCCAGCAGCCCGGACAACTCTCAGCCCCAGCATTTT.

J is TRBJ2-1 and V is TRBV5-1; 10 nucleotides line up with TRBD1. CDR1 and CDR2 from the germline V gene are SGHRS and YFSETQ. The J segment lost 2 bases and the V segment lost 0 bases, leaving 2 bases of the junction unmatched. The CDR3 contains 16 residues. In nucleotides, the CDR3 is TGCGCCAGCAGCTTGGGCGGGACAGGGGCCTACAATGAGCAGTTCTTC. Translating it yields CASSLGGTGAYNEQFF. Full variable domain (remainder filled in from reference TRBV5-1 and TRBJ2-1): KAGVTQTPRYLIKTRGQQVTLSCSPISGHRSVSWYQQTPGQGLQFLFEYFSETQRNKGNFPGRFSGRQFSNSRSEMNVSTLELGDSALYLCASSLGGTGAYNEQFFGPGTRLTVL.

V and J are TRBV5-6 and TRBJ2-5; 8 bases are a match to TRBD1. Trimming cost V 2 bases and J 1 base; bases outside gene matches: 4. The CDR3 runs to 15 residues. Germline V gene data show CDR1 as SGHDT and CDR2 as YYEEEE. The CDR3 DNA follows: TGTGCCAGCAGCTTAGACAGGGGTGGCCAAGAGACCCAGTACTTC. It encodes CASSLDRGGQETQYF.

The chain recombines TRBV15 with TRBJ2-2; TRBD1 agrees at 7 bases. The CDR3 consists of 18 residues. J was trimmed by 0 bases and V by 2 bases; bases with no gene match: 9. Per germline, CDR1 LNHNV and CDR2 YYDKDF (reference sequence). The CDR3 loop reads CATSRLFGTATNTGELFF. The CDR3 coding sequence is TGTGCCACCAGCAGATTATTCGGGACAGCTACGAACACCGGGGAGCTGTTTTTT.

The CDR3 nucleotides are TGTGCCAGCAGCGTAATAGCGGGGGGCTACAATGAGCAGTTCTTC. Translated, it gives CASSVIAGGYNEQFF. This chain connects TRBV9 to TRBJ2-1, with 10 positions matching TRBD2. From germline, CDR1 is SGDLS and CDR2 YYNGEE. CDR3 length: 15 residues. The junction had 1 base not matched to a gene; V was cut back by 1 base and J by 3 bases.

This chain uses TRBV7-9 with TRBJ1-1, with a possible D match to TRBD1 (5 bases). Trimming left V 8 bases short and J 4 bases short, with 8 bases between. This CDR3 has 11 amino acids. CDR1 and CDR2 from the germline V gene are SEHNR and FQNEAQ (reference sequence). CDR3 sequence reads: CASLGGTEAFF. CDR3 DNA: TGTGCCAGCTTGGGGGGCACTGAAGCTTTCTTT.

Only a few counts were recorded for this clone. The rearrangement links TRBV2 to TRBJ2-3, with 9 nucleotides matching TRBD1. V shed 11 bases, J shed 3 bases, and the junction held 9 bases outside the gene matches. In germline, CDR1 is SNHLY, CDR2 FYNNEI. The CDR3 has 14 amino acids. Here the CDR3 DNA reads TGTGCCGGGGCGCGTGACAGGGGGACAGATACGCAGTATTTT. It encodes CAGARDRGTDTQYF.

The chain links TRBV4-3 to TRBJ1-1, with 8 bases matching TRBD1. With 0 bases clipped from V and 4 bases from J, the junction kept 4 bases outside the gene matches. The CDR3 contains 15 residues. Germline CDR1 is LGHNA and CDR2 is YSLEER. CDR3 sequence: CASSQEDRAGTEAFF. Written as DNA, the CDR3 is TGCGCCAGCAGCCAAGAGGACAGGGCTGGCACTGAAGCTTTCTTT.

A note on this clone: A read error may account for a junction end that differs from germline. The chain combines TRBV5-6 with TRBJ2-3; 11 positions agree with TRBD2. Germline CDR1 and CDR2: SGHDT and YYEEEE. CDR3 size: 14 residues. The CDR3 bases are TGTGCCAGCAGCTTGGTCGGAGGGACTAGCGGTAGGAATTTT. Translating gives CASSLVGGTSGRNF.

The chain employs TRBV5-4 and TRBJ2-7; 12 bases are a match to TRBD2. Germline V lookup: CDR1 SGHNT, CDR2 YYREEE (reference sequence). The CDR3 consists of 15 residues. With V trimmed by 4 bases and J by 6 bases, 8 bases remained unmatched. CDR3 DNA: TGTGCCAGCAGCCCCGGGATACTAGCGGGGGGCGAGCAGTACTTC. As protein: CASSPGILAGGEQYF.

This sequence joins TRBV5-1 and TRBJ2-3; 15 bases agree with TRBD2. The germline V gene encodes CDR1 SGHRS and CDR2 YFSETQ. V lost 3 bases, J lost 8 bases, and 10 bases stayed unmatched. This CDR3 contains 17 residues. The CDR3 reads CASSSRTSGGGTGTQYF. CDR3 in DNA: TGCGCCAGCAGCTCCCGGACTAGCGGGGGGGGTACGGGTACGCAGTATTTT.